The rows below give T cell receptor beta chains drawn from one sample of a study of T cell responses to AZD1222 COVID-19 vaccine. Here immunoSEQ multiplex PCR was the method, and the copy in TCRdb shows in-frame clones only, minus some. The sample lists about 160,000 clones, about 91% occurring once. This specimen was peripheral blood, taken on day 0 of AZD1222 vaccination. The receptors originated from an adult in good health. The CDR3 runs from the conserved cysteine through the conserved F or W. The order of the fields is D gene, clone size, J gene, V gene, CDR3 protein, CDR3 DNA. D genes are given only for firm matches. For some rows the clone size is stated as once, few or many, or as a class when expanded; others skip it.

D gene: NA; clone size: NA; J gene: TRBJ1-1; V gene: TRBV7-9; CDR3 protein: CASSLGGVLNTEAFF; CDR3 DNA: TGTGCCAGCAGCTTAGGAGGGGTTTTGAACACTGAAGCTTTCTTT
D gene: NA; clone size: NA; J gene: TRBJ2-5; V gene: TRBV9; CDR3 protein: CASNPWGSAETQYF; CDR3 DNA: TGTGCCAGCAACCCGTGGGGCTCGGCAGAGACCCAGTACTTC
D gene: TRBD1; clone size: NA; J gene: TRBJ2-2; V gene: TRBV18; CDR3 protein: CASSLDRTGGFWNTGELFF; CDR3 DNA: TGTGCCAGCTCGCTAGACCGGACAGGGGGCTTTTGGAACACCGGGGAGCTGTTTTTT
D gene: TRBD1; clone size: few; J gene: TRBJ1-5; V gene: TRBV29-1; CDR3 protein: CSARTGYGQPQHF; CDR3 DNA: TGCAGCGCCCGGACAGGGTACGGGCAGCCCCAGCATTTT
D gene: NA; clone size: NA; J gene: TRBJ1-2; V gene: TRBV27; CDR3 protein: CASSSGRGLYGYTF; CDR3 DNA: TGTGCCAGCAGTTCGGGACGGGGGCTTTATGGCTACACCTTC
D gene: TRBD1; clone size: NA; J gene: TRBJ1-2; V gene: TRBV5-8; CDR3 protein: CASSPGGQGIYGYTF; CDR3 DNA: TGTGCCAGCAGCCCGGGGGGACAGGGGATCTATGGCTACACCTTC
D gene: TRBD2; clone size: once; J gene: TRBJ2-3; V gene: TRBV3-1/TRBV3-2; CDR3 protein: CASSHYGGSTDTQYF; CDR3 DNA: TGTGCCAGCAGCCATTACGGGGGGAGCACAGATACGCAGTATTTT
D gene: NA; clone size: NA; J gene: TRBJ1-3; V gene: TRBV7-2; CDR3 protein: CASSHIQGGGNTIYF; CDR3 DNA: TGTGCCAGCAGCCATATCCAGGGTGGTGGAAACACCATATATTTT
D gene: NA; clone size: NA; J gene: TRBJ2-1; V gene: TRBV5-4; CDR3 protein: CASSLNTGSSYNEQFF; CDR3 DNA: TGTGCCAGCAGCTTAAATACCGGGAGCTCCTACAATGAGCAGTTCTTC
D gene: NA; clone size: few; J gene: TRBJ1-6; V gene: TRBV19; CDR3 protein: CASSIALTGRNSPLHF; CDR3 DNA: TGTGCCAGTAGTATAGCACTTACAGGGCGAAATTCACCCCTCCACTTT
D gene: TRBD1; clone size: NA; J gene: TRBJ2-2; V gene: TRBV28; CDR3 protein: CASRGGQGVGELFF; CDR3 DNA: TGTGCCAGCAGAGGGGGACAGGGCGTCGGGGAGCTGTTTTTT
D gene: NA; clone size: NA; J gene: TRBJ1-2; V gene: TRBV27; CDR3 protein: CASSYGGGYGYTF; CDR3 DNA: TGTGCCAGCAGTTACGGGGGCGGCTATGGCTACACCTTC
D gene: NA; clone size: NA; J gene: TRBJ1-4; V gene: TRBV28; CDR3 protein: CASSQGGPSEKLFF; CDR3 DNA: TGTGCCAGCAGCCAGGGTGGTCCCAGTGAAAAACTGTTTTTT
D gene: TRBD1; clone size: NA; J gene: TRBJ1-6; V gene: TRBV6-2/TRBV6-3; CDR3 protein: CASSTGTGIRSPLHF; CDR3 DNA: TGTGCCAGCAGCACCGGGACAGGGATTCGGTCACCCCTCCACTTT
D gene: NA; clone size: NA; J gene: TRBJ1-2; V gene: TRBV28; CDR3 protein: CASSLGLTGRAGYTF; CDR3 DNA: TGTGCCAGCAGTTTAGGCCTAACAGGGCGGGCTGGCTACACCTTC
D gene: NA; clone size: NA; J gene: TRBJ1-1; V gene: TRBV4-3; CDR3 protein: CASSTYTGNTEAFF; CDR3 DNA: TGCGCCAGCAGCACCTATACGGGGAACACTGAAGCTTTCTTT
D gene: NA; clone size: NA; J gene: TRBJ1-5; V gene: TRBV6-1; CDR3 protein: CASSDIGLGPQHF; CDR3 DNA: TGTGCCAGCAGTGATATCGGACTAGGGCCCCAGCATTTT
D gene: NA; clone size: NA; J gene: TRBJ2-5; V gene: TRBV19; CDR3 protein: CASSRLSGSTPETQYF; CDR3 DNA: TGTGCCAGTAGCCGACTTTCAGGGAGCACCCCGGAGACCCAGTACTTC
D gene: NA; clone size: NA; J gene: TRBJ2-7; V gene: TRBV7-8; CDR3 protein: CASSLAGNPYEQYF; CDR3 DNA: TGTGCCAGCAGCTTAGCAGGGAACCCCTACGAGCAGTACTTC
D gene: NA; clone size: NA; J gene: TRBJ1-2; V gene: TRBV5-6; CDR3 protein: CASSFGGTDGYTF; CDR3 DNA: TGTGCCAGCAGCTTCGGGGGAACGGATGGCTACACCTTC
D gene: NA; clone size: NA; J gene: TRBJ1-6; V gene: TRBV5-1; CDR3 protein: CASSLGTDGNNSPLHF; CDR3 DNA: TGCGCCAGCAGCTTGGGGACGGACGGCAATAATTCACCCCTCCACTTT
D gene: NA; clone size: NA; J gene: TRBJ1-2; V gene: TRBV9; CDR3 protein: CASSVGDTAAHRQIF; CDR3 DNA: TGTGCCAGCAGCGTAGGAGATACGGCAGCGCATCGTCAGATTTTC
D gene: NA; clone size: NA; J gene: TRBJ2-2; V gene: TRBV28; CDR3 protein: CASRRAGEDTGELFF; CDR3 DNA: TGTGCCAGCCGGCGGGCAGGGGAGGACACCGGGGAGCTGTTTTTT
D gene: TRBD2; clone size: NA; J gene: TRBJ2-7; V gene: TRBV7-2; CDR3 protein: CASSPRAGGTYEQYF; CDR3 DNA: TGTGCCAGCAGCCCGCGTGCGGGAGGGACCTACGAGCAGTACTTC
D gene: NA; clone size: NA; J gene: TRBJ2-4; V gene: TRBV14; CDR3 protein: CASSRAGLAKNIQYF; CDR3 DNA: TGTGCCAGCAGCCGCGCGGGACTAGCCAAAAACATTCAGTACTTC
D gene: TRBD1; clone size: NA; J gene: TRBJ1-2; V gene: TRBV30; CDR3 protein: CAWSPGQGLGF; CDR3 DNA: TGTGCCTGGAGTCCTGGACAGGGTTTAGGATTC
D gene: NA; clone size: NA; J gene: TRBJ1-5; V gene: TRBV30; CDR3 protein: CAWNLQGNNQPQHF; CDR3 DNA: TGTGCCTGGAATCTACAGGGAAACAATCAGCCCCAGCATTTT
D gene: TRBD1; clone size: NA; J gene: TRBJ1-2; V gene: TRBV6-2/TRBV6-3; CDR3 protein: CASSERTGGTINYGYTF; CDR3 DNA: TGTGCCAGCAGCGAGAGGACAGGGGGCACCATTAACTATGGCTACACCTTC
D gene: TRBD2; clone size: NA; J gene: TRBJ2-1; V gene: TRBV30; CDR3 protein: CAWSGGLAGIYNEQFF; CDR3 DNA: TGTGCCTGGAGTGGGGGACTAGCGGGAATCTACAATGAGCAGTTCTTC
D gene: NA; clone size: NA; J gene: TRBJ1-1; V gene: TRBV19; CDR3 protein: CASNAVGTEAFF; CDR3 DNA: TGTGCCAGTAACGCGGTGGGCACTGAAGCTTTCTTT
D gene: NA; clone size: NA; J gene: TRBJ1-1; V gene: TRBV6-2/TRBV6-3; CDR3 protein: CASSLGLNTEAFF; CDR3 DNA: TGTGCCAGCAGTTTAGGACTAAACACTGAAGCTTTCTTT
D gene: NA; clone size: NA; J gene: TRBJ2-1; V gene: TRBV9; CDR3 protein: CASSPGAEGYNEQFF; CDR3 DNA: TGTGCCAGCAGCCCAGGGGCCGAAGGATACAATGAGCAGTTCTTC
D gene: NA; clone size: NA; J gene: TRBJ1-5; V gene: TRBV7-9; CDR3 protein: CASSLDTSRMEPQHF; CDR3 DNA: TGTGCCAGCAGCTTAGATACGAGCCGAATGGAACCCCAGCATTTT
D gene: TRBD1; clone size: NA; J gene: TRBJ2-3; V gene: TRBV24-1; CDR3 protein: CATSDLGERQGANTQYF; CDR3 DNA: TGTGCCACCAGTGACCTGGGTGAGAGACAGGGGGCCAATACGCAGTATTTT
D gene: TRBD1; clone size: NA; J gene: TRBJ1-6; V gene: TRBV30; CDR3 protein: CAWGFRQGLYNSPLHF; CDR3 DNA: TGTGCCTGGGGTTTCCGACAGGGGCTCTATAATTCACCCCTCCACTTT
D gene: NA; clone size: NA; J gene: TRBJ1-1; V gene: TRBV6-1; CDR3 protein: CASSKRANTEAFF; CDR3 DNA: TGTGCCAGCAGCAAACGGGCAAACACTGAAGCTTTCTTT
D gene: NA; clone size: NA; J gene: TRBJ1-4; V gene: TRBV10-3; CDR3 protein: CAIGTQGEKLFF; CDR3 DNA: TGTGCCATCGGGACCCAAGGCGAAAAACTGTTTTTT
D gene: TRBD1; clone size: NA; J gene: TRBJ2-7; V gene: TRBV12-5; CDR3 protein: CASGRDSYEQYF; CDR3 DNA: TGTGCTAGTGGGAGGGACAGCTACGAGCAGTACTTC
D gene: TRBD1; clone size: NA; J gene: TRBJ2-7; V gene: TRBV7-8; CDR3 protein: CASSLGGDRGEKEQYF; CDR3 DNA: TGTGCCAGCAGCTTAGGGGGGGACAGGGGTGAAAAAGAGCAGTACTTC
D gene: NA; clone size: NA; J gene: TRBJ1-5; V gene: TRBV27; CDR3 protein: CASSGIGVNQPQHF; CDR3 DNA: TGTGCCAGCAGCGGAATAGGAGTAAATCAGCCCCAGCATTTT
D gene: TRBD1; clone size: NA; J gene: TRBJ2-1; V gene: TRBV6-2/TRBV6-3; CDR3 protein: CASSSRGPYNEQFF; CDR3 DNA: TGTGCCAGCAGTTCCAGGGGGCCCTACAATGAGCAGTTCTTC
D gene: NA; clone size: NA; J gene: TRBJ2-1; V gene: TRBV6-2/TRBV6-3; CDR3 protein: CASSYSARSSYNEQFF; CDR3 DNA: TGTGCCAGCAGTTACTCCGCCAGGAGCTCCTACAATGAGCAGTTCTTC
D gene: NA; clone size: few; J gene: TRBJ1-1; V gene: TRBV20-1; CDR3 protein: CRGTAGVVAFF; CDR3 DNA: TGCAGGGGAACCGCAGGGGTGGTAGCTTTCTTT
D gene: TRBD1; clone size: NA; J gene: TRBJ1-3; V gene: TRBV18; CDR3 protein: CASSLTGEGNTIYF; CDR3 DNA: TGTGCCAGCTCCCTCACAGGGGAAGGAAACACCATATATTTT
D gene: TRBD2; clone size: NA; J gene: TRBJ2-4; V gene: TRBV6-5; CDR3 protein: CASSYSRLAENIQYF; CDR3 DNA: TGTGCCAGCAGTTACTCCAGACTAGCCGAAAACATTCAGTACTTC